This T cell receptor beta chain was sequenced for a study of cytomegalovirus exposure and HLA in healthy donors. Notes on the study in general: Researchers catalogued 150 or so TCR beta chains as cytomegalovirus-associated.

This clone was seen a single time. What it recognizes is unknown. Vbeta (60) and Jbeta (13) primers were used in the PCR. Sequenced by immunoSEQ multiplex PCR; TCRdb stores in-frame clones only, minus some. This table holds about 200,000 clones, 65% to 85% found once. This TCR was recovered from a woman in her 30s in good health and CMV-seronegative. The sequenced material came from PBMCs.

CDR3 in amino acids: CASSTERASYEQYF. In nucleotides, the CDR3 is TGTGCCAGCAGCACGGAGCGGGCCTCCTACGAGCAGTACTTC. The rearrangement links TRBV11-2 to TRBJ2-7, with D possibly matching TRBD2 (6 bases). Germline V gene sequence: CDR1 SGHAT, CDR2 FQNNGV. This CDR3 region has 14 residues. V was trimmed by 5 bases and J by 0 bases, leaving 11 bases between them. Variable domain in full (rest from reference TRBV11-2 and TRBJ2-7): EAGVAQSPRYKIIEKRQSVAFWCNPISGHATLYWYQQILGQGPKLLIQFQNNGVVDDSQLPKDRFSAERLKGVDSTLKIQPAKLEDSAVYLCASSTERASYEQYFGPGTRLTVT.